What follows are 23 T cell receptor beta chains derived from one specimen sequenced in a study of T cells in localized non-small cell lung cancer. The table came from immunoSEQ multiplex PCR; TCRdb's copy has only in-frame clones and leaves some out. The sample yields tens of thousands of clones, 86% seen once. The source material was peripheral blood mononuclear cells, sampled before any cancer treatment. The source of these receptors is a male donor aged 60 or over with stage II lung adenocarcinoma.

This clone was counted a single time. The rearrangement links TRBV29-1 to TRBJ2-5; 9 nucleotides agree with TRBD2. The CDR3 covers 14 residues. The V and J ends lost 7 bases and 5 bases, in that order; junction bases with no gene match: 11. Germline V gives CDR1 SQVTM, CDR2 ANQGSEA. The CDR3 DNA sequence: TGCAGCGCCCCGGCGGGGGGGTATGGGGAGACCCAGTACTTC. Translation: CSAPAGGYGETQYF.

This clone has only one observation. In DNA form, the CDR3 reads TGTGCCTGGAGTGTACTGGGTCGCGCAGACTACGAGCAGTACTTC. Amino acids: CAWSVLGRADYEQYF. The J gene is TRBJ2-7, the V gene TRBV30; D is uncertain. CDR1 and CDR2 (germline): GTSNPN, SVGIG (reference sequence). V gave up 0 bases and J gave up 3 bases, with 15 bases separating them. The CDR3 is 15 residues long.

V gene TRBV28 combines with J gene TRBJ2-1, with 10 nucleotides matching TRBD2. Germline loops: CDR1 MDHEN, CDR2 SYDVKM. J lost 9 bases, V lost 7 bases, and 6 bases had no gene match. The CDR3 length is 13 residues. CDR3 DNA: TGTGCCAGCATCTTAGCGGGGGGAGGTGAGCAGTTCTTC. Protein product: CASILAGGGEQFF.

V is TRBV4-3 and J is TRBJ1-4, with TRBD1 matching over 8 bases. CDR3 length: 16 residues. CDR1 and CDR2 from the germline V gene are LGHNA and YSLEER. V lost 1 base and J lost 8; bases outside the gene matches: 9. CDR3 in amino acids: CASSQGAGGSGEKLFF. DNA for the CDR3: TGCGCCAGCAGCCAAGGGGCAGGGGGCAGTGGAGAAAAACTGTTTTTT.

The chain is built from TRBV7-2 and TRBJ2-3; 12 nucleotides align to TRBD2. After removal of 1 base from V and 6 bases from J, the junction contained 8 bases not matched to a gene. The germline V gene encodes CDR1 SGHTA and CDR2 FQGNSA. The CDR3 has 17 amino acids. Here the CDR3 DNA reads TGTGCCAGCAGCTTAGGGCTAGCGGGAGGGCGGGGGGATACGCAGTATTTT. Translating gives CASSLGLAGGRGDTQYF.

The count of this clone is one. V gene TRBV29-1 combines with J gene TRBJ2-1; 8 nucleotides match TRBD1. The V gene end was trimmed by 7 bases and the J gene end by 7 bases; junction bases not matched to a gene: 12. The CDR3 has 14 amino acids. Germline CDR1 and CDR2: SQVTM and ANQGSEA. The CDR3, as DNA: TGCAGCGCCTATTTAGGACAGGGCAGGAATGAGCAGTTCTTC. It specifies CSAYLGQGRNEQFF.

The CDR3 is CASSPLGTGGPRGYGYTF. Here the CDR3 DNA reads TGTGCCAGCAGTCCTCTTGGGACAGGGGGTCCCAGAGGGTATGGCTACACCTTC. V usage is TRBV28 and J usage is TRBJ1-2, with 11 bases fitting TRBD1. After removal of 5 bases from V and 5 bases from J, the junction contained 16 bases not matched to a gene. Germline values: CDR1 MDHEN, CDR2 SYDVKM. The CDR3 loop spans 18 amino acids.

This clone was observed a single time. The gene calls are TRBV28 and TRBJ1-5, with D unresolved. V was trimmed by 5 bases and J by 6 bases, leaving 20 bases between them. Germline values: CDR1 MDHEN, CDR2 SYDVKM. The CDR3 length is 16 residues. CDR3 coding DNA: TGTGCCAGCAGTCCGATCTCAGGACGATTATCTCAGCCCCAGCATTTT. This sequence encodes CASSPISGRLSQPQHF.

A single count supports this clone. V gene TRBV28 combines with J gene TRBJ1-3; possibly TRBD1 for D (6 bases). Germline CDR1 reads MDHEN; CDR2 reads SYDVKM. V lost 7 bases, J lost 0 bases, and 13 bases lay in between. The CDR3 runs to 15 residues. CDR3 in DNA: TGTGCCAGCATTTACGGGGGGGCCTCTGGAAACACCATATATTTT. Its translation: CASIYGGASGNTIYF. Using reference TRBV28 and TRBJ1-3 for the parts outside the CDR3, the full variable domain is DVKVTQSSRYLVKRTGEKVFLECVQDMDHENMFWYRQDPGLGLRLIYFSYDVKMKEKGDIPEGYSVSREKKERFSLILESASTNQTSMYLCASIYGGASGNTIYFGEGSWLTVV.

The V and J genes are TRBV19 and TRBJ2-5; tentatively, D is TRBD1 (6 bases). The CDR3 totals 13 residues. V lost 3 bases to trimming and J lost 4 bases, with 9 bases between them. CDR1 LNHDA and CDR2 SQIVND come from the germline V gene (reference sequence). The DNA for the CDR3 is TGTGCCAGTAGTATCCAAGGGGGAGAGACCCAGTACTTC. This codes for CASSIQGGETQYF.

The V gene is TRBV7-8, the J gene TRBJ2-1; D might be TRBD1 or TRBD2, each matching 5 bases. The germline V gene encodes CDR1 SGHVS and CDR2 FQNEAQ. The CDR3 contains 13 residues. Trimming shortened V by 7 bases and J by 9 bases, and 16 bases separated the two germline ends. In DNA form, the CDR3 reads TGTGCCAGCACCAACCACGGGGCTAGTGAGCAGTTCTTC. Its translation is CASTNHGASEQFF.

This clone was recorded once. The V and J genes are TRBV13 and TRBJ1-2, with no clear D. CDR3 length: 12 amino acids. Trimming took off 5 bases at V and 8 bases at J, with 12 bases between the two ends. Germline V CDR1 and CDR2: PRHDT, FYEKMQ (reference sequence). The CDR3: CASSLPAHGYTF. As DNA, the CDR3 is TGTGCCAGCAGCCTCCCCGCGCACGGCTACACCTTC.

This chain uses TRBV19 with TRBJ2-3; the D is unclear. Germline V gives CDR1 LNHDA, CDR2 SQIVND (reference sequence). This CDR3 has 14 residues. The V end was cut by 8 bases, the J end by 4 bases, with 16 bases between. The CDR3 DNA reads TGTGCCAGTGCCCTAATGACGAGTGCAGATACGCAGTATTTT. Encoded protein: CASALMTSADTQYF.

The CDR3 nucleotides are TGTGCCAGCAGTCCCTGGACAGGGCCGAGCGAGCAGTACTTC. Residues: CASSPWTGPSEQYF. The V and J genes are TRBV6-6 and TRBJ2-7, with TRBD1 matching 8 bases. Germline V CDR1 and CDR2: MNHNY, SVGAGI (reference sequence). This CDR3 contains 14 residues. V trimming: 5 bases; J trimming: 6 bases; junction bases outside the gene matches: 9.

The chain is built from TRBV10-2 and TRBJ2-7; TRBD2 matches 7 bases. J gave up 6 bases and V 6 bases, and 14 bases lay outside the gene matches. The CDR3 runs to 15 residues. CDR1 is WSHSY and CDR2 is SAAADI in the germline V gene. The CDR3 DNA follows: TGCGCCAGCAGGAGGGGACTATCGGGCGTCGGCGAGCAGTACTTC. Amino acids: CASRRGLSGVGEQYF.

The rearrangement links TRBV5-6 to TRBJ1-4, with a weak D call TRBD1 (5 bases). V lost 4 bases, J lost 12 bases, and 16 bases lay in between. The germline CDR1 and CDR2 sequences are SGHDT and YYEEEE. CDR3 length: 13 residues. The CDR3 is CASSLRQTAELFF. The CDR3 DNA is TGTGCCAGCAGCCTACGACAGACCGCCGAACTGTTTTTT.

The chain joins TRBV6-6 to TRBJ1-1, with 8 bases fitting TRBD1. V shed 7 bases and J 7 bases; nucleotides not matched to a gene: 8. The V gene's germline CDR1 is MNHNY and CDR2 SVGAGI (reference sequence). The CDR3 totals 13 residues. Here the CDR3 reads CASNNQGAGEAFF. The CDR3 coding sequence is TGTGCCAGCAATAATCAGGGGGCGGGTGAAGCTTTCTTT.

CDR3 in amino acids: CASRSAELGNQPQHF. The CDR3 nucleotides read TGTGCCAGCAGGTCCGCAGAGCTTGGCAATCAGCCCCAGCATTTT. The V call is TRBV6-5, the J call TRBJ1-5, with unresolved D. Trimming took off 6 bases at V and 2 bases at J, with 14 bases between the two ends. The CDR3 spans 15 residues. Germline V gives CDR1 MNHEY, CDR2 SVGAGI.

The chain is built from TRBV9 and TRBJ2-7; D remains unclear. CDR3 length equals 14 residues. Trimming left V 4 bases short and J 0 bases short, with 11 bases between. Germline CDR1 is SGDLS and CDR2 is YYNGEE. CDR3 in amino acids: CASSTQANSYEQYF. The CDR3 DNA reads TGTGCCAGCAGCACCCAGGCCAACTCCTACGAGCAGTACTTC.

The rearrangement links TRBV30 to TRBJ1-1; possible D gene TRBD1, 6 bases. Germline CDR1 is GTSNPN and CDR2 is SVGIG (reference sequence). The V gene lost 3 bases and the J gene lost 5 bases, with 13 bases spanning the gap. The CDR3 extends over 13 amino acids. The CDR3 is CAWSRGGATEAFF. The CDR3 DNA follows: TGTGCCTGGAGCCGGGGGGGGGCTACTGAAGCTTTCTTT.

The V and J genes are TRBV28 and TRBJ1-1, with D perhaps TRBD1 (5 bases). The V gene lost 5 bases and the J gene lost 7 bases, with 14 bases spanning the gap. CDR1 and CDR2 from the germline V gene are MDHEN and SYDVKM. The CDR3 runs 13 residues. CDR3 nucleotide sequence: TGTGCCAGCAGTCCATCCTCGGGGGTTGAAGCTTTCTTT. Residues: CASSPSSGVEAFF.

The chain employs TRBV11-3 and TRBJ2-3, with 8 bases lining up with TRBD2. The CDR3 runs to 15 residues. Per the germline V gene, CDR1 is SGHNT and CDR2 is YENEEA. V lost 2 bases and J lost 0; bases outside the gene matches: 1. The CDR3 sequence: CASSLSSGSTDTQYF. The DNA of the CDR3 is TGTGCCAGCAGCTTATCTAGCGGGAGCACAGATACGCAGTATTTT.

The chain carries TRBV18 and TRBJ2-5, with a possible D match to TRBD2 (5 bases). Trimming took off 5 bases at V and 2 bases at J, with 9 bases between the two ends. CDR3 size: 13 residues. Germline CDR1 KGHSH, CDR2 LQKENI. Here the CDR3 reads CASSVGLQETQYF. The CDR3 DNA sequence: TGTGCCAGCTCAGTTGGACTTCAAGAGACCCAGTACTTC.